A single sample is the source of the 22 T cell receptor beta chains below, sequenced in a study of blood T cell repertoires in COVID-19. Profiling relied on immunoSEQ multiplex PCR, and the TCRdb table lists in-frame clones only, not all of them. In the table there are over 250,000 clones, 80% to 90% of which are singletons. Specimen: peripheral blood. The receptors shown here come from a woman aged 65 to 85 with acute or convalescent COVID-19.

The chain carries TRBV27 and TRBJ2-7; 9 nucleotides line up with TRBD1. V lost 5 bases, J lost 3 bases, and 5 bases stayed unmatched. The CDR3 is 14 amino acids. Germline V gene lookup returns CDR1 MNHEY and CDR2 SMNVEV (reference sequence). This CDR3 is CASSAGTGYYEQYF. Here the CDR3 DNA reads TGTGCCAGCAGTGCCGGGACAGGGTACTACGAGCAGTACTTC.

The chain employs TRBV30 and TRBJ1-5; TRBD1 might be the D (5 bases). From germline, CDR1 is GTSNPN and CDR2 SVGIG (reference sequence). Trimming removed 0 bases from V and 7 bases from J, with 13 bases in between. There are 14 residues in the CDR3. The CDR3 spells CAWSVPGSGQPQHF. DNA for the CDR3: TGTGCCTGGAGTGTACCAGGGTCTGGCCAGCCCCAGCATTTT. The full variable domain, in which reference TRBV30 and TRBJ1-5 provide the parts outside the CDR3, is SQTIHQWPATLVQPVGSPLSLECTVEGTSNPNLYWYRQAAGRGLQLLFYSVGIGQISSEVPQNLSASRPQDRQFILSSKKLLLSDSGFYLCAWSVPGSGQPQHFGDGTRLSIL.

V is TRBV10-3 and J is TRBJ2-1; D not resolved. Trimming left V 0 bases short and J 7 bases short, with 13 bases between. From germline, CDR1 is ENHRY and CDR2 SYGVKD. The CDR3 sequence is 15 residues long. The CDR3 DNA follows: TGTGCCATCAGTGAGTCGATACTTGGCGGAAATGAGCAGTTCTTC. Translating it yields CAISESILGGNEQFF.

The chain has TRBV12-3 or TRBV12-4 and TRBJ2-2; no definite D call. The CDR3 is made up of 12 amino acids. Trimming shortened V by 6 bases and J by 6 bases, and 8 bases separated the two germline ends. The CDR3, as DNA: TGTGCCAGCAGCCAAGCCCCCGGGGAGCTGTTTTTT. Residues: CASSQAPGELFF.

The V call is TRBV5-1, the J call TRBJ2-1, with 14 bases fitting TRBD2. Per the germline V gene, CDR1 is SGHRS and CDR2 is YFSETQ. V shed 0 bases and J 4 bases; nucleotides not matched to a gene: 6. The CDR3 loop spans 18 amino acids. The CDR3: CASSLGLWTSGGYNEQFF. The CDR3 coding sequence is TGCGCCAGCAGCTTGGGGTTATGGACTAGCGGGGGGTACAATGAGCAGTTCTTC.

The rearrangement links TRBV10-3 to TRBJ2-5; 14 bases align to TRBD2. The CDR3 covers 15 residues. The junction had 7 bases not matched to a gene; V was cut back by 11 bases and J by 2 bases. Per germline, CDR1 ENHRY and CDR2 SYGVKD. Written as DNA, the CDR3 is TGTGCCTCCGGGACTAGCGGGGGATCACAAGAGACCCAGTACTTC. Protein: CASGTSGGSQETQYF.

The chain links TRBV5-6 to TRBJ1-4, with a tentative D call TRBD1 (5 bases). There are 14 residues in the CDR3. V was clipped by 3 bases and J by 6 bases, with 12 bases between them. CDR1 and CDR2 (germline): SGHDT, YYEEEE. In nucleotides, the CDR3 is TGTGCCAGCAGCTACTCCGGGGGGGATGAAAAACTGTTTTTT. Its protein is CASSYSGGDEKLFF.

The rearrangement uses TRBV3-1 (or the pseudogene TRBV3-2) and TRBJ1-6, with D possibly matching TRBD1 (6 bases). Germline-derived CDR1 and CDR2 are LGHDT and YNNKEL (reference sequence). This CDR3 contains 14 residues. V lost 10 bases to trimming and J lost 10 bases, with 20 bases between them. The CDR3 region is CATKDSTGYSPLHF. The CDR3 DNA sequence: TGTGCCACCAAAGATAGTACAGGGTACTCACCCCTCCACTTT.

This sequence joins TRBV12-3 or TRBV12-4 and TRBJ1-2, with a tentative D call TRBD1 (5 bases). This CDR3 contains 13 residues. The ends were cut back, 1 base at V and 4 bases at J, with 7 bases in the middle. CDR3 residues: CASSLVQGYGYTF. In nucleotides, the CDR3 is TGTGCCAGCAGTTTAGTGCAGGGCTATGGCTACACCTTC.

The chain is built from TRBV11-2 and TRBJ2-7; 8 positions match TRBD2. V was pared by 4 bases and J by 4 bases, with 9 bases of the junction left unmatched. Germline V gives CDR1 SGHAT, CDR2 FQNNGV. There are 15 residues in the CDR3. The chain's CDR3 is CASSSQAGALYEQYF. The CDR3, as DNA: TGTGCCAGCAGCTCTCAAGCGGGGGCTTTATACGAGCAGTACTTC.

The sample holds one count of this clone. This rearrangement joins TRBV7-9 to TRBJ2-3; perhaps TRBD2 as D (6 bases). CDR1 and CDR2 (germline): SEHNR, FQNEAQ (reference sequence). Trimming shortened V by 3 bases and J by 3 bases, and 13 bases separated the two germline ends. This CDR3 region has 15 residues. CDR3 in DNA: TGTGCCAGCAGCTTGGTTGGCGGGGTGACAGATACGCAGTATTTT. It encodes CASSLVGGVTDTQYF.

The V and J genes are TRBV19 and TRBJ1-1; weak D call: TRBD1 (6 bases). V shed 6 bases and J shed 7 bases, with 15 bases lying between them. The CDR3 contains 13 residues. Germline lookup yields CDR1 LNHDA and CDR2 SQIVND (reference sequence). CDR3 DNA: TGTGCCAGTAGCCCCACAGGGATTTATGAAGCTTTCTTT. Protein: CASSPTGIYEAFF.

The chain is built from TRBV2 and TRBJ2-1; TRBD1 matches 9 bases. This CDR3 contains 15 residues. Germline CDR1 reads SNHLY; CDR2 reads FYNNEI. The V gene end was trimmed by 5 bases and the J gene end by 2 bases; junction bases not matched to a gene: 4. The CDR3 nucleotides are TGTGCCAGCAGTCCTGGACAGGGGACCTACAATGAGCAGTTCTTC. Residues: CASSPGQGTYNEQFF.

This chain links TRBV5-1 with TRBJ2-1; 8 nucleotides align to TRBD1. The germline CDR1 and CDR2 sequences are SGHRS and YFSETQ. CDR3 length: 15 amino acids. J was trimmed by 6 bases and V by 0 bases; bases with no gene match: 5. The CDR3 loop is CASSLGQGAVNEQFF. The CDR3 nucleotides are TGCGCCAGCAGCTTGGGCCAGGGGGCGGTCAATGAGCAGTTCTTC. The entire variable domain, with the rest obtained from reference TRBV5-1 and TRBJ2-1, is as follows: KAGVTQTPRYLIKTRGQQVTLSCSPISGHRSVSWYQQTPGQGLQFLFEYFSETQRNKGNFPGRFSGRQFSNSRSEMNVSTLELGDSALYLCASSLGQGAVNEQFFGPGTRLTVL.

In this sample, this clone turned up once. V gene TRBV5-1 combines with J gene TRBJ1-1, with a possible D match to TRBD1 (6 bases). The CDR3 loop spans 16 amino acids. V lost 0 bases and J lost 5, with 17 bases in between. In germline, CDR1 is SGHRS, CDR2 YFSETQ. The CDR3 DNA reads as TGCGCCAGCAGCTTGGGACAGGTCTCAATCATGACTGAAGCTTTCTTT. Residues: CASSLGQVSIMTEAFF. Using reference TRBV5-1 and TRBJ1-1 for the parts outside the CDR3, the full variable domain is KAGVTQTPRYLIKTRGQQVTLSCSPISGHRSVSWYQQTPGQGLQFLFEYFSETQRNKGNFPGRFSGRQFSNSRSEMNVSTLELGDSALYLCASSLGQVSIMTEAFFGQGTRLTVV.

V gene TRBV12-3 or TRBV12-4 combines with J gene TRBJ2-4, with a possible D match to TRBD1 (6 bases). This CDR3 has 13 residues. V was clipped by 4 bases and J by 5 bases, with 9 bases between them. The CDR3 is CASSSQGENIQYF. CDR3 nucleotides: TGTGCCAGCAGTTCACAGGGCGAAAACATTCAGTACTTC.

This clone has only one observation. CDR3 amino acids: CATHHRLANYGYTF. The CDR3 nucleotides read TGTGCCACCCATCACAGATTAGCTAACTATGGCTACACCTTC. The chain couples TRBV10-3 to TRBJ1-2; D is undetermined. The ends were cut back, 10 bases at V and 0 bases at J, with 15 bases in the middle. From germline, CDR1 is ENHRY and CDR2 SYGVKD. This CDR3 region has 14 residues.

This rearrangement joins TRBV27 to TRBJ2-3, with a tentative D call TRBD1 (5 bases). There are 12 residues in the CDR3. Between the trimmed V and J ends, which lost 5 bases and 8 bases, there was a span of 11 bases. Germline V gene lookup returns CDR1 MNHEY and CDR2 SMNVEV (reference sequence). The CDR3 DNA follows: TGTGCCAGCAGTGGAGTGGACATTACGCAGTATTTT. This sequence encodes CASSGVDITQYF.

This rearrangement joins TRBV12-3 or TRBV12-4 to TRBJ1-1, with D possibly matching TRBD1 (5 bases). The V and J ends lost 6 bases and 1 base respectively, with 9 bases between them. The CDR3 is 13 amino acids. CDR3 bases: TGTGCCAGCAGAGACACAGGGAACACTGAAGCTTTCTTT. Translating gives CASRDTGNTEAFF.

This clone was recorded a few times. CDR3 DNA sequence: TGTGCCAGCAGCCGGGGGGGTGGGTATGGCTACACCTTC. It translates to CASSRGGGYGYTF. This chain connects TRBV4-2 to TRBJ1-2; a weak D match, TRBD1 (5 bases). Germline V CDR1 and CDR2: LGHNA, YNFKEQ. The V and J ends lost 4 bases and 5 bases respectively, with 11 bases between them. CDR3 length: 13 residues.

This clone is a singleton in its sample. The CDR3 nucleotides read TGTGCCAGCAGCCCTCAGGGGGGCGGCTATGGCTACACCTTC. Protein: CASSPQGGGYGYTF. V and J are TRBV3-1 (or the pseudogene TRBV3-2) and TRBJ1-2, with 7 bases that match TRBD1. This CDR3 is 14 amino acids long. After removal of 4 bases from V and 4 bases from J, the junction contained 6 bases not matched to a gene. Germline loops: CDR1 LGHDT, CDR2 YNNKEL (reference sequence).

CDR3 in DNA: TGTGCCAGCAGCTTGGGACTAGTCGGGAACGAGCAGTACTTC. This translates into CASSLGLVGNEQYF. V usage is TRBV5-4 and J usage is TRBJ2-7; D perhaps matches TRBD2 (6 bases). In germline, CDR1 is SGHNT, CDR2 YYREEE (reference sequence). This CDR3 has 14 residues. V was trimmed by 0 bases and J by 5 bases, leaving 12 bases between them.